A selection of T cell receptor beta chains follows, all from one sample in a study of blood T cell repertoires in COVID-19. Repertoires were generated with immunoSEQ multiplex PCR, while TCRdb's copy carries only in-frame clones and drops some. The table shows 110,000 to 150,000 clones, with about 89% occurring only once. Sequencing input: peripheral blood. These receptors were obtained from a man in his fifties or sixties with active or convalescent COVID-19. Both conserved end residues are part of each CDR3. D genes are given only for firm matches. Clone size is given for some rows only: seen once, a few or many times, or a class if the clone is expanded.

clone_size	d_call	v_call	j_call	cdr3_nt	cdr3_aa
.	TRBD2	TRBV7-2	TRBJ2-1	TGTGCCATCCGCGGGAGCTCCTACAATGAGCAGTTCTTC	CAIRGSSYNEQFF
.	.	TRBV18	TRBJ1-6	TGTGCCAGCTCACCACCGGGACTTGGCTCACCCCTCCACTTT	CASSPPGLGSPLHF
.	.	TRBV11-2	TRBJ2-1	TGTGCCAGCAGCTTGGGCCCTCAAAGAGACAATGAGCAGTTCTTC	CASSLGPQRDNEQFF
few	TRBD1	TRBV5-1	TRBJ2-7	TGCGCCAGCAGCTGGCAGACAGGGAACTACGAGCAGTACTTC	CASSWQTGNYEQYF
.	TRBD1	TRBV7-2	TRBJ1-5	TGTGCCAGCCAAGGGACAGGGAATCAGCCCCAGCATTTT	CASQGTGNQPQHF
.	TRBD2	TRBV9	TRBJ2-2	TGTGCCAGCAGCCTCGGGACTAGCGGGGCCCGGACCGGGGAGCTGTTTTTT	CASSLGTSGARTGELFF
.	.	TRBV5-1	TRBJ1-5	TGCGCCAGCTCCGGAGGTGCGGGACAGCCCCAGCATTTT	CASSGGAGQPQHF
.	.	TRBV7-3	TRBJ2-3	TGTGCCAGCAGCTTCATCCCGAGTAGCACAGATACGCAGTATTTT	CASSFIPSSTDTQYF
.	TRBD2	TRBV4-1	TRBJ2-7	TGCGCCAGCAGCCAAACAATAGCGGGAAGTTACGAGCAGTACTTC	CASSQTIAGSYEQYF
.	TRBD1	TRBV4-1	TRBJ2-7	TGCGCCAGCAGCCAAGAACGGGGACAGATCACCTACGAGCAGTACTTC	CASSQERGQITYEQYF
.	.	TRBV7-2	TRBJ2-2	TGTGCCAGCAGCCCCCGGCGTGGGACACGGTCGTCCGGGGAGCTGTTTTTT	CASSPRRGTRSSGELFF
.	.	TRBV28	TRBJ1-5	TGTGCCAGCAGTTTACCCAGGGGAGGCAATCAGCCCCAGCATTTT	CASSLPRGGNQPQHF
.	.	TRBV6-1	TRBJ2-1	TGTGCCAGCAGTGAAGCGGTCCTGAGCTCCTACAATGAGCAGTTCTTC	CASSEAVLSSYNEQFF
once	.	TRBV7-3	TRBJ2-1	TGTGCCAGCAGCCCACTAGGTCCTAATGAGCAGTTCTTC	CASSPLGPNEQFF
.	TRBD2	TRBV5-6	TRBJ2-1	TGTGCCAGCAGCCCGGGACTAGCGGGCTACAATGAGCAGTTCTTC	CASSPGLAGYNEQFF
.	TRBD2	TRBV7-2	TRBJ2-3	TGTGCCAGCAGCCCCGGGACTAGCGGGGGGGCTATAGATACGCAGTATTTT	CASSPGTSGGAIDTQYF
.	.	TRBV28	TRBJ2-7	TGTGCCAGCCTTCAAGGCATGGCCCAAAGCGGGCAGTACTTC	CASLQGMAQSGQYF
.	TRBD1	TRBV5-8	TRBJ1-5	TGTGCCAGCAGCCTGGGACAGGGGGCTTCACAGCATTTT	CASSLGQGASQHF
.	.	TRBV11-2	TRBJ2-1	TGTGCCAGCAGCTTAGCCAGCTCCTACAATGAGCAGTTCTTC	CASSLASSYNEQFF
once	TRBD1	TRBV5-1	TRBJ2-5	TGCGCCAGCAGCTTGGATGTGACAGGGGGATTGGAGACCCAGTACTTC	CASSLDVTGGLETQYF
.	.	TRBV19	TRBJ2-5	TGTGCCAGTAGGGGGCAGGGCAACCAAGAGACCCAGTACTTC	CASRGQGNQETQYF
.	.	TRBV30	TRBJ1-1	TGTGCCTGGAGTGTAAAAGGGGGAAACACTGAAGCTTTCTTT	CAWSVKGGNTEAFF
.	.	TRBV4-3	TRBJ2-3	TGCGCCAGCAGCCAAGATCCGGCAGGGGTGGGAGATACGCAGTATTTT	CASSQDPAGVGDTQYF
.	.	TRBV9	TRBJ1-3	TGTGCCAGCAGCGCTGGGACAAGTTTCTCTGGAAACACCATATATTTT	CASSAGTSFSGNTIYF
.	.	TRBV10-1	TRBJ1-6	TGCGCCAGCAGTGAGTCGAAGCAGGTTAATTCACCCCTCCACTTT	CASSESKQVNSPLHF
.	TRBD1	TRBV7-9	TRBJ1-4	TGTGCCAGCACCGTTCGGACAGGGGAGGGGGATAATGAAAAACTGTTTTTT	CASTVRTGEGDNEKLFF
.	.	TRBV18	TRBJ2-3	TGTGCCAGCTCATCTTACAGGGATGCAGATACGCAGTATTTT	CASSSYRDADTQYF
.	TRBD1	TRBV10-3	TRBJ2-6	TGTGCCATCAGTGCCGGACAGGGAACAGGGGCCAACGTCCTGACTTTC	CAISAGQGTGANVLTF
.	TRBD1	TRBV18	TRBJ2-7	TGTGCCAGCTCAGTAGGACAGGGGGCGACGTACGAGCAGTACTTC	CASSVGQGATYEQYF
.	.	TRBV2	TRBJ2-5	TGTGCCAGCAGGCTAGGCTGGGCCCAGTACTTC	CASRLGWAQYF
.	.	TRBV7-2	TRBJ1-6	TGTGCCAGCAGCTTACACAGCGGAAATAATTCACCCCTCCACTTT	CASSLHSGNNSPLHF
.	.	TRBV15	TRBJ1-5	TGTGCCACCAGCAGAAAGAAGGGGGGCAATCAGCCCCAGCATTTT	CATSRKKGGNQPQHF
.	.	TRBV6-6	TRBJ1-6	TGTGCCAGCAGTCGTGTTGGAGACCCGAGCTCCTATAATTCACCCCTCCACTTT	CASSRVGDPSSYNSPLHF
once	.	TRBV27	TRBJ2-1	TGTGCCAGCAGTTTATCGGAGACCACCTACAATGAGCAGTTCTTC	CASSLSETTYNEQFF
.	TRBD2	TRBV5-1	TRBJ2-3	TGCGCCAGCAGCACTATTAGCGGGGGCCACACAGATACGCAGTATTTT	CASSTISGGHTDTQYF
.	.	TRBV11-3	TRBJ2-2	TGTGCCAGCAGCTTAGTAGATAACACCGGGGAGCTGTTTTTT	CASSLVDNTGELFF
.	.	TRBV6-2/TRBV6-3	TRBJ2-5	TGTGCCAGCAGTTCAATCGGAGAGACCCAGTACTTC	CASSSIGETQYF
.	.	TRBV5-6	TRBJ1-2	TGTGCCAGCAGCCAGGGGACACGATGGAACTATGGCTACACCTTC	CASSQGTRWNYGYTF
once	TRBD2	TRBV7-2	TRBJ2-7	TGTGCCAGCAGCTTATCGGTTTCCCTAGCGGGCTCAGGCTACGAGCAGTACTTC	CASSLSVSLAGSGYEQYF
.	.	TRBV7-2	TRBJ1-2	TGTGCCAGCAGCTTAAGGACGCCTGAGGGTGGCTACACCTTC	CASSLRTPEGGYTF
few	.	TRBV30	TRBJ2-3	TGTGCCTGGAGGGCAGGGCTTAGCACAGATACGCAGTATTTT	CAWRAGLSTDTQYF
.	.	TRBV7-3	TRBJ1-2	TGTGCCAGCAGCCAGGACAGAATCTATGGCTACACCTTC	CASSQDRIYGYTF
.	.	TRBV11-2	TRBJ2-7	TGTGCCAGCAGTCCGGTAATAGGAGGGACCTACGAGCAGTACTTC	CASSPVIGGTYEQYF
.	TRBD1	TRBV29-1	TRBJ1-2	TGCAGCGTTACAGGGGAAGCTAACTATGGCTACACCTTC	CSVTGEANYGYTF
few	TRBD1	TRBV29-1	TRBJ2-7	TGCAGCGTTAAGGGACAGAAGGACTCCTACGAGCAGTACTTC	CSVKGQKDSYEQYF
.	TRBD1	TRBV9	TRBJ1-1	TGTGCCAGCAGCGGCGCTCAGGTTCAGACAGGGAGGAGCACTGAAGCTTTCTTT	CASSGAQVQTGRSTEAFF
.	.	TRBV19	TRBJ1-1	TGTGCCAGTAGTCTTTTATGGGGGGGTGCGTCCACTGAAGCTTTCTTT	CASSLLWGGASTEAFF
.	.	TRBV24-1	TRBJ2-2	TGTGCCACCAGTGATACCACAGGAGTCACCGGGGAGCTGTTTTTT	CATSDTTGVTGELFF
.	TRBD2	TRBV2	TRBJ2-1	TGTGCCAGTCAAACGGGTGCGGGAGCATGGAATGAGCAGTTCTTC	CASQTGAGAWNEQFF
.	.	TRBV3-1/TRBV3-2	TRBJ1-3	TGTGCCAGCAGCCAAGGGGCTAGGCAGGGAGGAAACACCATATATTTT	CASSQGARQGGNTIYF
.	.	TRBV7-8	TRBJ2-1	TGTGCCAGCAGCTCGAATACAGGGTACAATGAGCAGTTCTTC	CASSSNTGYNEQFF
.	.	TRBV12-5	TRBJ2-3	TGTGCTAGTGCCCAAAGCGGCTCCAATACGCAGTATTTT	CASAQSGSNTQYF
.	.	TRBV28	TRBJ1-2	TGTGCCAGCAGTTTGGCCCCTCTCTATGGCTACACCTTC	CASSLAPLYGYTF